These 24 T cell receptor beta chains share one sample of origin, sequenced in a study of shared clonotypes between healthy human individuals. Generated by immunoSEQ multiplex PCR, the TCRdb table keeps only in-frame clones and is missing some. In the table there are about 1.4 million clones, around 95% of which are singletons. The sequencing sample was made of naive CD4+ T cells sorted from blood. Subset indicated: CD45RA+ positively selected. The receptors derive from a man in his thirties or forties in good health.

The chain links TRBV4-1 to TRBJ2-5; the match to TRBD1 covers 7 bases. CDR1 and CDR2 (germline): MGHRA, YSYEKL. CDR3 length: 15 residues. J lost 3 bases, V lost 0 bases, and 4 bases had no gene match. DNA of the CDR3: TGCGCCAGCAGCCAAGATTGGGGACAGAAAGAGACCCAGTACTTC. Amino acid sequence: CASSQDWGQKETQYF.

In its sample, this clone was seen once. CDR3 bases: TGTGCCAGCAGAACATCCAGGGTATCAGAGACCCAGTACTTC. As protein: CASRTSRVSETQYF. V and J are TRBV6-5 and TRBJ2-5; tentative D call: TRBD1 (5 bases). Trimming pared 6 bases from V and 4 bases from J, leaving 15 bases between. The CDR3 loop spans 14 amino acids. Per germline, CDR1 MNHEY and CDR2 SVGAGI.

V and J are TRBV6-5 and TRBJ2-1, with 13 positions matching TRBD2. The CDR3 consists of 15 residues. CDR1 MNHEY and CDR2 SVGAGI come from the germline V gene. V lost 6 bases to trimming and J lost 7 bases; unmatched junction nucleotides: 6. The CDR3 is CASSPGTSGENEQFF. CDR3 coding DNA: TGTGCCAGCAGCCCTGGGACTAGCGGGGAAAATGAGCAGTTCTTC.

CDR3: CASSPQTGSGNTIYF. The CDR3 DNA reads TGTGCCAGCAGCCCCCAGACAGGATCTGGAAACACCATATATTTT. The chain combines TRBV2 with TRBJ1-3; a possible D gene is TRBD1 (6 bases). The V end was cut by 6 bases, the J end by 1 base, with 13 bases between. Germline V gives CDR1 SNHLY, CDR2 FYNNEI. The CDR3 totals 15 residues. Drawing the rest from reference TRBV2 and TRBJ1-3, the complete variable domain is EPEVTQTPSHQVTQMGQEVILRCVPISNHLYFYWYRQILGQKVEFLVSFYNNEISEKSEIFDDQFSVERPDGSNFTLKIRSTKLEDSAMYFCASSPQTGSGNTIYFGEGSWLTVV.

The chain has TRBV19 and TRBJ1-1; TRBD1 matches at 8 bases. CDR3 length: 16 amino acids. The ends lost 7 bases at V and 3 bases at J; junction bases unmatched: 13. Germline-derived CDR1 and CDR2 are LNHDA and SQIVND (reference sequence). CDR3 nucleotide sequence: TGTGCCAGTACCCGCACGGGCAGGGGGCTGTACACTGAAGCTTTCTTT. Translation gives CASTRTGRGLYTEAFF.

On this clone: The same CDR3 also results from other DNA sequences found in this sample. The CDR3 DNA reads TGTGCCAGTTCCGGGACCGGCAATCAGCCCCAGCATTTT. This sequence encodes CASSGTGNQPQHF. This chain joins TRBV19 and TRBJ1-5; tentative D call: TRBD1 (5 bases). The CDR3 runs 13 residues. Trimming took off 8 bases at V and 2 bases at J, with 10 bases between the two ends. Germline CDR1 LNHDA, CDR2 SQIVND (reference sequence).

This clone was seen a single time. The V and J genes are TRBV5-4 and TRBJ2-2; 8 bases are a match to TRBD2. The CDR3 spans 15 residues. The germline CDR1 and CDR2 sequences are SGHNT and YYREEE (reference sequence). Trimming at V came to 4 bases and at J to 7 bases, leaving 9 bases not matched to a gene. CDR3 residues: CASSASGLGNGELFF. CDR3 DNA sequence: TGTGCCAGCAGCGCTTCGGGACTAGGGAACGGGGAGCTGTTTTTT.

The J gene is TRBJ2-1, the V gene TRBV5-8; no clear D. Trimming stripped 3 bases from V and 8 bases from J, with 3 bases between. CDR1 and CDR2 from the germline V gene are SGHTS and YDEGEE. This CDR3 contains 10 residues. CDR3 coding DNA: TGTGCCAGCAGCTATTATGAGCAGTTCTTC. As protein: CASSYYEQFF.

The rearrangement uses TRBV5-5 and TRBJ2-3; D call uncertain. The germline V gene has CDR1 SGHKS and CDR2 YYEKEE (reference sequence). Trimming took off 6 bases at V and 0 bases at J, with 14 bases between the two ends. This CDR3 is 15 amino acids long. The CDR3 reads CASTFPGRSTDTQYF. The CDR3 region has the DNA TGTGCCAGCACCTTTCCTGGGCGTAGCACAGATACGCAGTATTTT.

The rearrangement uses TRBV28 and TRBJ1-2; TRBD1 aligns across 10 bases. In germline, CDR1 is MDHEN, CDR2 SYDVKM. The CDR3 contains 15 residues. The V gene end was trimmed by 5 bases and the J gene end by 4 bases; junction bases not matched to a gene: 7. CDR3: CASSNRDRGGYGYTF. Here the CDR3 DNA reads TGTGCCAGCAGTAACCGGGACAGGGGCGGCTATGGCTACACCTTC.

The CDR3 DNA follows: TGTGCCACCAGCAGAGCCCCGGGACAAACCTACGAGCAGTACTTC. This codes for CATSRAPGQTYEQYF. V usage is TRBV15 and J usage is TRBJ2-7; D is perhaps TRBD1 (6 bases). This CDR3 is 15 amino acids long. V dropped 1 base and J dropped 2 bases, with 12 bases sitting between them. The germline gives CDR1 LNHNV, CDR2 YYDKDF (reference sequence). Based on the CDR3 plus reference TRBV15 and TRBJ2-7, the full variable domain is DAMVIQNPRYQVTQFGKPVTLSCSQTLNHNVMYWYQQKSSQAPKLLFHYYDKDFNNEADTPDNFQSRRPNTSFCFLDIRSPGLGDTAMYLCATSRAPGQTYEQYFGPGTRLTVT.

The V call is TRBV6-1, the J call TRBJ1-5; D is uncertain. Germline V gives CDR1 MNHNS, CDR2 SASEGT. The CDR3 covers 15 residues. Trimming shortened V by 1 base and J by 0 bases, and 7 bases separated the two germline ends. This chain's CDR3 is CASSEDGDSNQPQHF. For the CDR3, the DNA is TGTGCCAGCAGTGAAGATGGGGATAGCAATCAGCCCCAGCATTTT.

This chain uses TRBV11-2 with TRBJ2-7, with D perhaps matching TRBD1 (5 bases). V lost 4 bases and J lost 3, with 7 bases in between. The CDR3 contains 12 residues. Germline V lookup: CDR1 SGHAT, CDR2 FQNNGV. The CDR3 is CASSSTDYEQYF. The CDR3 coding sequence is TGTGCCAGCAGCTCGACAGACTACGAGCAGTACTTC. The complete variable domain, with remaining parts taken from reference TRBV11-2 and TRBJ2-7, reads EAGVAQSPRYKIIEKRQSVAFWCNPISGHATLYWYQQILGQGPKLLIQFQNNGVVDDSQLPKDRFSAERLKGVDSTLKIQPAKLEDSAVYLCASSSTDYEQYFGPGTRLTVT.

To note about this clone: The sample carries other DNA sequences with the same CDR3. This chain connects TRBV27 to TRBJ2-2, with 8 bases identical to TRBD1. CDR1 is MNHEY and CDR2 is SMNVEV in the germline V gene (reference sequence). V trimming: 2 bases; J trimming: 4 bases; junction bases outside the gene matches: 0. The length of the CDR3 is 14 residues. Written as DNA, the CDR3 is TGTGCCAGCAGTTTAACAGGGGGCACCGGGGAGCTGTTTTTT. Amino acids: CASSLTGGTGELFF.

About this clone: Other DNA sequences in the sample encode the same CDR3. The V and J genes are TRBV29-1 and TRBJ2-1, with 10 bases lining up with TRBD2. This CDR3 is 14 amino acids long. Trimming took 4 bases from V and 6 from J; bases not matched to a gene: 6. In germline, CDR1 is SQVTM, CDR2 ANQGSEA. In DNA form, the CDR3 reads TGCAGCGTTGGGCTAGCGGGAGCTGGCAATGAGCAGTTCTTC. Its translation is CSVGLAGAGNEQFF.

As for this clone: One junction end does not reproduce the germline sequence, and a read error may be involved. V is TRBV7-7 and J is TRBJ2-5, with 8 bases lining up with TRBD1. Germline V gene lookup returns CDR1 SSHAT and CDR2 FNYEAQ (reference sequence). The CDR3 spans 15 residues. The CDR3 DNA follows: TGTGCTAGCAGCTTCGACAGGGGACCCCGAAAGACCCAGTACTTC. Protein sequence: CASSFDRGPRKTQYF.

The V gene is TRBV5-4, the J gene TRBJ2-1, with 8 bases that match TRBD2. From germline, CDR1 is SGHNT and CDR2 YYREEE (reference sequence). This CDR3 has 15 residues. V gave up 2 bases and J gave up 5 bases; unmatched junction bases: 6. The CDR3: CASSFEAGANNEQFF. In nucleotides, the CDR3 is TGTGCCAGCAGCTTCGAAGCGGGAGCGAACAATGAGCAGTTCTTC.

The chain combines TRBV25-1 with TRBJ2-2; 7 nucleotides match TRBD2. The germline V gene encodes CDR1 MGHDK and CDR2 SYGVNS. The CDR3 contains 16 residues. Trimming cost V 7 bases and J 0 bases; bases outside gene matches: 8. CDR3 protein: CASKSGAGSNTGELFF. DNA of the CDR3: TGTGCCAGCAAGTCAGGAGCGGGATCGAACACCGGGGAGCTGTTTTTT.

This chain uses TRBV7-8 with TRBJ1-1; D is uncertain. CDR3 length: 15 residues. Germline assignment: CDR1 SGHVS and CDR2 FQNEAQ. The ends were cut back, 5 bases at V and 5 bases at J, with 18 bases in the middle. CDR3 region: CASSEKFMGLTEAFF. CDR3 DNA: TGTGCCAGCAGCGAAAAGTTCATGGGTCTTACTGAAGCTTTCTTT.

This rearrangement joins TRBV5-7 to TRBJ1-1; 7 bases line up with TRBD1. TRBV5-7 is an open reading frame, and its role is uncertain. CDR3 length: 16 residues. J gave up 0 bases and V 6 bases, and 11 bases lay outside the gene matches. This CDR3 is CASTVAGTVMNTEAFF. The CDR3 DNA is TGTGCCAGCACCGTGGCCGGGACAGTGATGAACACTGAAGCTTTCTTT.

The chain has TRBV5-1 and TRBJ2-1; 8 bases fit TRBD1. The CDR3 runs to 15 residues. The trim removed 3 bases at V and 1 base at J, leaving 3 bases unmatched. Germline CDR1 and CDR2: SGHRS and YFSETQ. CDR3 loop: CASSSGQVSYNEQFF. The DNA for the CDR3 is TGCGCCAGCAGCTCGGGACAGGTATCCTACAATGAGCAGTTCTTC.

This clone came up a few times. The genes are TRBV23-1 and TRBJ2-2; no reliable D call. TRBV23-1 is treated as an ORF (open reading frame) with a function not yet certain. The V end lost 4 bases, the J end lost 5 bases, and 14 bases lay between the germline ends. The CDR3 length is 15 residues. The CDR3 sequence: CASSRPPLITGELFF. For the CDR3, the DNA is TGCGCCAGCAGTCGGCCGCCTCTGATTACCGGGGAGCTGTTTTTT.

The rearrangement joins TRBV15 to TRBJ1-4; TRBD1 matches 9 bases. Per germline, CDR1 LNHNV and CDR2 YYDKDF (reference sequence). V shed 4 bases, J shed 5 bases, and the junction held 8 bases outside the gene matches. The CDR3 contains 16 residues. CDR3 sequence (DNA): TGTGCCACCAGCAAGCAACCGGGACAGGGAAATGAAAAACTGTTTTTT. Amino acids: CATSKQPGQGNEKLFF.

This sequence joins TRBV4-1 and TRBJ2-7; D may be TRBD2 (6 bases). Per germline, CDR1 MGHRA and CDR2 YSYEKL. The CDR3 spans 15 residues. V lost 1 base, J lost 5 bases, and 15 bases lay in between. The CDR3 nucleotides read TGCGCCAGCAGCCAAGGGCCCCTTTGGAGGGACGAGCAGTACTTC. Translating gives CASSQGPLWRDEQYF.